The rows below give T cell receptor beta chains drawn from one sample of a study of blood T cell repertoires in COVID-19. Assay: immunoSEQ multiplex PCR; the TCRdb copy retains only in-frame clones and omits some. Of 200,000 or so clones in the sample, around four fifths were seen once. Material: peripheral blood. The receptors come from a woman aged 55-69 years who had recovered from COVID-19. The CDR3 runs from the conserved cysteine through the conserved F or W. Each record gives: CDR3 protein, CDR3 DNA, J gene, V gene, CDR3 length, D gene, clone size. D genes are given only for firm matches. Clone size appears in some rows only: once, few, many, or a class for an expanded clone.

CSVWDSFMNTEAFF	TGCAGCGTATGGGACAGTTTCATGAACACTGAAGCTTTCTTT	TRBJ1-1	TRBV29-1	14	TRBD1	.
CASSQARQGSPLHF	TGTGCCAGCAGCCAAGCTCGACAGGGTTCACCCCTCCACTTT	TRBJ1-6	TRBV14	14	TRBD1	.
CASSNRDYGYTF	TGCGCCAGCAGCAACCGGGACTATGGCTACACCTTC	TRBJ1-2	TRBV5-1	12	.	.
CASSSPGHHEKLFF	TGTGCCAGCAGCTCCCCAGGGCACCATGAAAAACTGTTTTTT	TRBJ1-4	TRBV7-9	14	.	.
CASSSGTEFEKLFF	TGCGCCAGCAGCTCCGGGACAGAATTTGAAAAACTGTTTTTT	TRBJ1-4	TRBV5-1	14	TRBD1	.
CASRAGQGHEKLFF	TGCGCCAGCAGGGCGGGACAGGGACATGAAAAACTGTTTTTT	TRBJ1-4	TRBV5-1	14	TRBD1	.
CASSAGVGNTEAFF	TGTGCCAGCAGCGCAGGGGTAGGAAACACTGAAGCTTTCTTT	TRBJ1-1	TRBV9	14	.	few
CASSYDRAGYYEQYF	TGTGCCAGCAGTTACGACAGGGCGGGCTACTACGAGCAGTACTTC	TRBJ2-7	TRBV6-5	15	TRBD1	.
CASSLEGLAGDEQFF	TGTGCCAGCAGCTTGGAGGGTCTAGCGGGGGATGAGCAGTTCTTC	TRBJ2-1	TRBV5-4	15	TRBD2	.
CASSKGMAGPQNGYTF	TGTGCCAGCAGCAAAGGAATGGCAGGCCCTCAGAATGGCTACACCTTC	TRBJ1-2	TRBV21-1	16	.	once
CAWNPLGSGYTF	TGTGCCTGGAATCCTTTAGGGAGTGGCTACACCTTC	TRBJ1-2	TRBV30	12	.	.
CASRRSTGGFYEQYF	TGTGCCAGCCGTCGTTCGACAGGGGGCTTCTACGAGCAGTACTTC	TRBJ2-7	TRBV6-5	15	TRBD1	.
CASSDLAGTDSGYTF	TGTGCCAGCAGTGATTTGGCCGGGACAGACAGTGGCTACACCTTC	TRBJ1-2	TRBV6-1	15	TRBD1	.
CASSRQGTLAGYTF	TGTGCCAGCAGTCGACAGGGGACCTTGGCTGGCTACACCTTC	TRBJ1-2	TRBV7-2	14	TRBD1	.
CASKGARDNSPLHF	TGTGCCAGTAAGGGGGCCAGGGATAATTCACCCCTCCACTTT	TRBJ1-6	TRBV19	14	TRBD1	.
CASSAGGTSGNTIYF	TGTGCCAGCAGCGCGGGAGGGACCTCTGGAAACACCATATATTTT	TRBJ1-3	TRBV5-4	15	.	.
CASSESPMNTEAFF	TGTGCCAGCAGCGAATCCCCTATGAACACTGAAGCTTTCTTT	TRBJ1-1	TRBV3-1/TRBV3-2	14	.	.
CASSSVPQGQFRGYTF	TGTGCCAGCAGTTCCGTTCCCCAGGGGCAGTTTCGAGGCTACACCTTC	TRBJ1-2	TRBV6-5	16	.	.
CASSLMQDQETQYF	TGTGCCAGCAGCTTGATGCAGGACCAAGAGACCCAGTACTTC	TRBJ2-5	TRBV5-4	14	.	.
CASSFSYEAYEQYF	TGTGCCAGCAGCTTCTCTTATGAGGCCTACGAGCAGTACTTC	TRBJ2-7	TRBV11-2	14	.	.
CASSQVPQTEAFF	TGTGCCAGCAGCCAAGTGCCACAGACTGAAGCTTTCTTT	TRBJ1-1	TRBV3-1/TRBV3-2	13	.	.
CASVASVGETQYF	TGTGCCAGTGTTGCGAGCGTCGGAGAGACCCAGTACTTC	TRBJ2-5	TRBV2	13	.	.
CASSVGPQTGGYGYTF	TGTGCCAGCAGCGTAGGGCCCCAGACAGGAGGATATGGCTACACCTTC	TRBJ1-2	TRBV9	16	.	.
CASSPLGDGYTF	TGTGCCAGTAGTCCCCTAGGCGATGGCTACACCTTC	TRBJ1-2	TRBV19	12	.	many
CAISEQGEPYGYTF	TGTGCCATCAGTGAACAGGGGGAGCCCTATGGCTACACCTTT	TRBJ1-2	TRBV10-3	14	TRBD1	once
CASSQDRSGFGTEAFF	TGCGCCAGCAGCCAAGATCGGTCTGGTTTTGGCACTGAAGCTTTCTTT	TRBJ1-1	TRBV4-1	16	.	once
CASSPNPGVGTEAFF	TGCGCCAGCAGCCCGAACCCGGGAGTGGGCACTGAAGCTTTCTTT	TRBJ1-1	TRBV4-1	15	.	.